This TCR beta chain was captured in a study of shared clonotypes between healthy human individuals. Study in general: Contributing individuals were a couple of females and a few males aged 18 to 49. Whole-study findings and limits: Sorted-subset samples were not fully sequenced, rarefaction indicated.

This CDR3 contains 13 residues. Trimming removed 2 bases at V and 4 bases at J, with 10 bases between. The repertoire was sequenced with immunoSEQ multiplex PCR; TCRdb's copy has only in-frame clones and lacks some. The sample contains more than 2,000,000 clones, roughly 92% of which appear only once. Comment on this clone: The antigen remains undetermined.

The rearrangement links TRBV5-7 to TRBJ2-7; unclear D gene. TRBV5-7 is assigned to the ORF class and has an uncertain function. Sequencing was done on a sample of naive CD4+ T cells sorted from blood. Subset reported: CD45RA+ positively selected. The source of this sequence is a young man in good health. In DNA, the CDR3 is TGTGCCAGCAGCTTACGGAAGGCGTACGAGCAGTACTTC. Residues: CASSLRKAYEQYF.